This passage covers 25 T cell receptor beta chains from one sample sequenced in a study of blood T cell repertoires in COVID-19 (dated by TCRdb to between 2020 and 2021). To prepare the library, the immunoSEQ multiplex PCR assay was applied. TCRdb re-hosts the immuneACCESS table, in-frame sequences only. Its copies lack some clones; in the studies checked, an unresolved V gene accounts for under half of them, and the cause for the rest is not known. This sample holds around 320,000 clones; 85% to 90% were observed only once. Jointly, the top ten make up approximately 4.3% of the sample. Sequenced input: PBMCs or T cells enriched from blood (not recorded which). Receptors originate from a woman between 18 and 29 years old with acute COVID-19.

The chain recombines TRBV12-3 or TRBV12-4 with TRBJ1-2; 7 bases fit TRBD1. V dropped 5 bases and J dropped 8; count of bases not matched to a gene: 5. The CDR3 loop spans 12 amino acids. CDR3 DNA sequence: TGTGCCAGCAGTCGACAGGGTGAAGGCTACACCTTC. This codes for CASSRQGEGYTF.

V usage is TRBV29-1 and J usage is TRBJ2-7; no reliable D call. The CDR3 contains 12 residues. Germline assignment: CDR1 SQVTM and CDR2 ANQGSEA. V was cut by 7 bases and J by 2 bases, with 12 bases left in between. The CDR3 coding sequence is TGCAGCGAACCAGGTGACCCCTACGAGCAGTACTTC. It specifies CSEPGDPYEQYF.

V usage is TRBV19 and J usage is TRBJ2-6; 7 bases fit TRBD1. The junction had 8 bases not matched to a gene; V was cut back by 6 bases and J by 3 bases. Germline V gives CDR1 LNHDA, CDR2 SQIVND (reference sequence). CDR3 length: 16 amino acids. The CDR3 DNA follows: TGTGCCAGTAGCATCAAGAGGGGGCGTGGGGCCAACGTCCTGACTTTC. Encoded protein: CASSIKRGRGANVLTF.

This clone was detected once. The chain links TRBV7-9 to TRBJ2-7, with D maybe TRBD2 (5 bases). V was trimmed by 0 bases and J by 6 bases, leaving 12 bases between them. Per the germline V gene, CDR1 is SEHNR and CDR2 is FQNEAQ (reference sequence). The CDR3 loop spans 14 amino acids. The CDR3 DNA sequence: TGTGCCAGCAGCTTAGCGGGAGTAGGTGGCGAGCAGTACTTC. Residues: CASSLAGVGGEQYF.

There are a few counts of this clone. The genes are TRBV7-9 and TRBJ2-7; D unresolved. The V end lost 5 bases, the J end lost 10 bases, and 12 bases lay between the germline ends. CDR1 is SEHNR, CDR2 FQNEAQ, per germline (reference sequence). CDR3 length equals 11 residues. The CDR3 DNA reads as TGTGCCAGCAGCGCCTCAACGAGCCAGTACTTC. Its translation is CASSASTSQYF.

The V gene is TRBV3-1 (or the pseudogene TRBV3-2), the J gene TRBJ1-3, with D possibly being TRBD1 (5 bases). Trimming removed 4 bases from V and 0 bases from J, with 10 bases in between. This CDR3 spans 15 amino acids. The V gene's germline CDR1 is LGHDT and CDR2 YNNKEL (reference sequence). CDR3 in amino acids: CASSPTASSGNTIYF. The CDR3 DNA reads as TGTGCCAGCAGCCCGACAGCCTCCTCTGGAAACACCATATATTTT.

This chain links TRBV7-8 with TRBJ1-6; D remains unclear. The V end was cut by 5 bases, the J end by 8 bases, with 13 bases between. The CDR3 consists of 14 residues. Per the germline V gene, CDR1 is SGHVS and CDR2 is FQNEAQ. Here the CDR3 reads CASSVGARDSPLHF. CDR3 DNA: TGTGCCAGCAGCGTGGGAGCGAGGGATTCACCCCTCCACTTT.

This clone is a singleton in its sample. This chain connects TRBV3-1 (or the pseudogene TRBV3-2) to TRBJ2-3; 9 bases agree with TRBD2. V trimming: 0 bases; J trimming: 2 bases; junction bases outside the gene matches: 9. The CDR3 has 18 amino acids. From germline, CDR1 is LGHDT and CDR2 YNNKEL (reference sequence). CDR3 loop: CASSQDAELAGYTDTQYF. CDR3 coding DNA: TGTGCCAGCAGCCAAGATGCGGAGCTAGCGGGGTACACAGATACGCAGTATTTT.

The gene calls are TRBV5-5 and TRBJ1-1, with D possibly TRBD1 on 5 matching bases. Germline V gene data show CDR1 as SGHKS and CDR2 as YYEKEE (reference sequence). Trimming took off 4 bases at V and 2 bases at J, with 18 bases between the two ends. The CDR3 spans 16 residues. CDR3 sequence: CASSPHLGAGNTEAFF. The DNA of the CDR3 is TGTGCCAGCAGCCCCCACCTTGGGGCCGGCAACACTGAAGCTTTCTTT. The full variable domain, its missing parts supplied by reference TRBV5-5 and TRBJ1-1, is DAGVTQSPTHLIKTRGQQVTLRCSPISGHKSVSWYQQVLGQGPQFIFQYYEKEERGRGNFPDRFSARQFPNYSSELNVNALLLGDSALYLCASSPHLGAGNTEAFFGQGTRLTVV.

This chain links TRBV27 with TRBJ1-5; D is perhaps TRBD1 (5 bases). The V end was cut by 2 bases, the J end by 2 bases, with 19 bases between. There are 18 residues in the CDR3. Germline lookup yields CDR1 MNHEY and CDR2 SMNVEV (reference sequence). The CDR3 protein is CASSLRHGQGTGNQPQHF. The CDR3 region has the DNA TGTGCCAGCAGTTTACGACATGGTCAGGGAACTGGCAATCAGCCCCAGCATTTT.

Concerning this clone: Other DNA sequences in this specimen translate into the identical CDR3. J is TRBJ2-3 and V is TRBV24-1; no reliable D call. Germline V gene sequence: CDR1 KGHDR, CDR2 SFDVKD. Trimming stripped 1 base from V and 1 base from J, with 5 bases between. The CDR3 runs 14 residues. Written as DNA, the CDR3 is TGTGCCACCAGTGATTTAGCCGGCACAGATACGCAGTATTTT. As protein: CATSDLAGTDTQYF.

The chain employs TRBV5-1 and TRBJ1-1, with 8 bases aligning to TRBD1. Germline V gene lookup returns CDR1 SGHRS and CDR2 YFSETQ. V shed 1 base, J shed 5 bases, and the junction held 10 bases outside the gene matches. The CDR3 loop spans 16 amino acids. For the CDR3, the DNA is TGCGCCAGCAGCTTGCTGCCAAAACAGGGGGGGACTGAAGCTTTCTTT. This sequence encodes CASSLLPKQGGTEAFF.

The CDR3 loop is CASSLGTLSSTLHF. DNA of the CDR3: TGTGCCAGCAGCTTGGGCACCCTGAGTTCCACCCTCCACTTT. V is TRBV5-5 and J is TRBJ1-6; D unclear. The V and J ends lost 0 bases and 14 bases respectively, with 15 bases between them. The germline V gene has CDR1 SGHKS and CDR2 YYEKEE (reference sequence). There are 14 residues in the CDR3.

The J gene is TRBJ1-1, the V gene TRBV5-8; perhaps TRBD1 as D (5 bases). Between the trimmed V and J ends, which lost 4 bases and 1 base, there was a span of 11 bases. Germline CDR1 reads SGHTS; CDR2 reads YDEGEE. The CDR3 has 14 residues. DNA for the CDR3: TGTGCCAGCAGCCGTAAAACAGGGAACACTGAAGCTTTCTTT. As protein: CASSRKTGNTEAFF.

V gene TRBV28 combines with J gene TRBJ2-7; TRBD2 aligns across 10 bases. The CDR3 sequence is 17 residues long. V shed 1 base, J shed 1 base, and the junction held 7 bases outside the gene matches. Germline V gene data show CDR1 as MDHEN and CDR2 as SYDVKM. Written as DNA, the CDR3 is TGTGCCAGCAGTTTATTTACTAGCGGGGACCGTTCCTACGAGCAGTACTTC. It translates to CASSLFTSGDRSYEQYF.

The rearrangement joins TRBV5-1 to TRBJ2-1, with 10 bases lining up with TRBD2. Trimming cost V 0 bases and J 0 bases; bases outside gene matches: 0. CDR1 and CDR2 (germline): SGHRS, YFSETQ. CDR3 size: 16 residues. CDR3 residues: CASSLGLAGSYNEQFF. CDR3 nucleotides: TGCGCCAGCAGCTTGGGACTAGCGGGCTCCTACAATGAGCAGTTCTTC.

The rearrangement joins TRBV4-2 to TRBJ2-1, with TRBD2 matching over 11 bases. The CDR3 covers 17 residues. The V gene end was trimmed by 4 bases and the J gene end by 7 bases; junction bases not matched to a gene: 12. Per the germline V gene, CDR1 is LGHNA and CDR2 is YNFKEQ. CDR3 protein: CASSRFMPLAGGNEQFF. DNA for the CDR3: TGTGCCAGCAGCCGCTTTATGCCGTTAGCGGGAGGGAATGAGCAGTTCTTC.

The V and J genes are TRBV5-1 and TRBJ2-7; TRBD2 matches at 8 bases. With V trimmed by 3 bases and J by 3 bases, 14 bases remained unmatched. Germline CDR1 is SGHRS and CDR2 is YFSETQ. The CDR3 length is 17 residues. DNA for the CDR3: TGCGCCAGCAGCTGGACGATCGGGACTAGTAATATCTACGAGCAGTACTTC. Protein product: CASSWTIGTSNIYEQYF.

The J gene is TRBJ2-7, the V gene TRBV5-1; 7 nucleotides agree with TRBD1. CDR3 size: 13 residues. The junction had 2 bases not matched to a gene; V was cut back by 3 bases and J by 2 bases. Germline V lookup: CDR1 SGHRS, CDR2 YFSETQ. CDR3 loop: CASSYGTAYEQYF. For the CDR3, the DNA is TGCGCCAGCAGCTATGGGACAGCCTACGAGCAGTACTTC. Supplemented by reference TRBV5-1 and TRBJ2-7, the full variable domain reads KAGVTQTPRYLIKTRGQQVTLSCSPISGHRSVSWYQQTPGQGLQFLFEYFSETQRNKGNFPGRFSGRQFSNSRSEMNVSTLELGDSALYLCASSYGTAYEQYFGPGTRLTVT.

CDR3 residues: CASTGRRDREANSPLHF. The DNA of the CDR3 is TGTGCCAGTACCGGCCGACGGGACAGGGAGGCTAATTCACCCCTCCACTTT. This sequence joins TRBV19 and TRBJ1-6, with TRBD1 matching over 9 bases. This CDR3 comprises 17 residues. Trimming cost V 7 bases and J 6 bases; bases outside gene matches: 13. Germline CDR1 LNHDA, CDR2 SQIVND (reference sequence).

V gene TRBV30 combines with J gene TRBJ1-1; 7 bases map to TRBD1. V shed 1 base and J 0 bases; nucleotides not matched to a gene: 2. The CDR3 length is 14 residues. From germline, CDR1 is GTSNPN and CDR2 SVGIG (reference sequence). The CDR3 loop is CAWSGDSMNTEAFF. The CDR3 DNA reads TGTGCCTGGAGTGGGGACAGCATGAACACTGAAGCTTTCTTT.

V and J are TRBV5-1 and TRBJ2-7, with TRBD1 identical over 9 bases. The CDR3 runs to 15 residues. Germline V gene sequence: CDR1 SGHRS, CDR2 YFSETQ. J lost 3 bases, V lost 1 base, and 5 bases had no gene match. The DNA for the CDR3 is TGCGCCAGCAGCTTGACAGGGGGCTTGAACTACGAGCAGTACTTC. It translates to CASSLTGGLNYEQYF. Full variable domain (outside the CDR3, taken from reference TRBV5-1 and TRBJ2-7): KAGVTQTPRYLIKTRGQQVTLSCSPISGHRSVSWYQQTPGQGLQFLFEYFSETQRNKGNFPGRFSGRQFSNSRSEMNVSTLELGDSALYLCASSLTGGLNYEQYFGPGTRLTVT.

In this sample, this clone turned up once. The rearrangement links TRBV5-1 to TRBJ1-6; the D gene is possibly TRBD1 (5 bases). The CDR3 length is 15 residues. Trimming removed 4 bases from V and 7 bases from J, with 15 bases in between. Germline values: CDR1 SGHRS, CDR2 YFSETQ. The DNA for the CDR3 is TGCGCCAGCAGCCGATCGGGGGAAGTCAATTCACCCCTCCACTTT. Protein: CASSRSGEVNSPLHF.

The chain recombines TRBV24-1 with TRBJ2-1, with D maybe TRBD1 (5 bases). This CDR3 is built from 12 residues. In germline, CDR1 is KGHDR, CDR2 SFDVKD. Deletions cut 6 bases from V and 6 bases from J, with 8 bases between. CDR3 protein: CATSTRANEQFF. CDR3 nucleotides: TGTGCCACCAGTACCAGGGCCAATGAGCAGTTCTTC.

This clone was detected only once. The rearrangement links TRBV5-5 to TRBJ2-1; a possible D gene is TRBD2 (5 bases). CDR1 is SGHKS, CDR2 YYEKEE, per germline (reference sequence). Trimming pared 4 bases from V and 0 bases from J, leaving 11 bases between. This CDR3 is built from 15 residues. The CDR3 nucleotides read TGTGCCAGCAGCCGTGTGGACTCCTCCTACAATGAGCAGTTCTTC. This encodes CASSRVDSSYNEQFF.